The 20 T cell receptor beta chains reported below all come from one sample, sequenced in a study of neurological immune-mediated disorders. Each CDR3 protein is one row after TCRdb ran MiXCR on the 5' RACE reads. The sample lists tens of thousands of distinct CDR3 sequences; under 3% were seen once. The specimen sequenced was PBMCs. The origin of the receptors is a man aged 50 or older with multiple sclerosis.

This clonotype was counted ten times or more. The gene calls are TRBV3-1 and TRBJ2-3, with TRBD2 matching over 8 bases. The J segment lost 2 bases and the V segment lost 4 bases, leaving 5 bases of the junction unmatched. Germline V gene data show CDR1 as LGHDT and CDR2 as YNNKEL (reference sequence). This CDR3 has 15 amino acids. CDR3 protein: CASSPSGRSTDTQYF. The CDR3 DNA reads TGTGCCAGCAGCCCTAGCGGGCGGTCCACAGATACGCAGTATTTT.

This clonotype was observed many times. The V gene is TRBV11-2, the J gene TRBJ1-3, with D hard to call. The germline gives CDR1 SGHAT, CDR2 FQNNGV. The CDR3 covers 18 residues. The V gene lost 0 bases and the J gene lost 2 bases, with 17 bases spanning the gap. The CDR3 DNA reads as TGTGCCAGCAGCTTAGATCTTCGAGTAGCTAGGGCTGGAAACACCATATATTTT. Translating it yields CASSLDLRVARAGNTIYF.

This clonotype has at least ten counts. The chain employs TRBV5-1 and TRBJ2-7; 8 bases agree with TRBD2. The CDR3 runs 18 residues. Germline loops: CDR1 SGHRS, CDR2 YFSETQ. With 0 bases clipped from V and 3 bases from J, the junction kept 14 bases outside the gene matches. For the CDR3, the DNA is TGCGCCAGCAGCTTGGAACCAGGTCTCGGGGGGGCCTTCTACGAGCAGTACTTC. It is translated as CASSLEPGLGGAFYEQYF. The full variable domain, its missing parts supplied by reference TRBV5-1 and TRBJ2-7, is KAGVTQTPRYLIKTRGQQVTLSCSPISGHRSVSWYQQTPGQGLQFLFEYFSETQRNKGNFPGRFSGRQFSNSRSEMNVSTLELGDSALYLCASSLEPGLGGAFYEQYFGPGTRLTVT.

This clonotype was counted at least ten times. The V gene is TRBV12-3 or TRBV12-4, the J gene TRBJ1-5; TRBD1 agrees at 8 bases. The V and J ends lost 6 bases and 3 bases, in that order; junction bases with no gene match: 4. The CDR3 covers 14 residues. The CDR3 DNA reads TGTGCCAGCAGGCAGGGGGCCCTCAATCAGCCCCAGCATTTT. Its protein is CASRQGALNQPQHF.

This clonotype was recorded many times. The chain uses TRBV9 and TRBJ1-2; perhaps TRBD1 as D (5 bases). Germline lookup yields CDR1 SGDLS and CDR2 YYNGEE. This CDR3 has 15 residues. The ends were cut back, 3 bases at V and 3 bases at J, with 15 bases in the middle. CDR3 sequence (DNA): TGTGCCAGCAGCGGACGCGGGACCGCGGACTATGGCTACACCTTC. Translated, it gives CASSGRGTADYGYTF.

This clonotype showed up many times. The rearrangement joins TRBV6-6 to TRBJ2-5; D is undetermined. The CDR3 totals 18 residues. V was shortened by 2 bases and J by 3 bases, with 22 bases between the two germline ends. Germline CDR1 and CDR2: MNHNY and SVGAGI (reference sequence). The CDR3 sequence is CASSYPSVGVVLEETQYF. The CDR3 DNA reads TGTGCCAGCAGTTACCCTTCGGTAGGAGTAGTTCTAGAAGAGACCCAGTACTTC.

This clonotype showed up many times. The CDR3 does not close with the conserved phenylalanine or tryptophan, likely indicating a read error. It is unclear where the CDR3 begins or ends on the DNA, so no DNA is shown, and the CDR3 is as TCRdb lists it. V is TRBV11-2 and J is TRBJ2-5; no DNA check was done on the table's D call, TRBD1. The CDR3 spans 13 amino acids, including both terminal residues. Germline loops: CDR1 SGHAT, CDR2 FQNNGV. The CDR3 protein is CASSLRETGGLVT.

This clonotype occurred once. This likely comes from a read error, as the CDR3 has no conserved phenylalanine or tryptophan at its end. In nucleotides, the CDR3 is TGTGCCAGAAGCCCCGGGGACGTCGTTGAGCAGTACATC. It translates to CARSPGDVVEQYI. V usage is TRBV4-2 and J usage is TRBJ2-7; D assignment may be TRBD1 or TRBD2 (5 bases each). This CDR3 comprises 13 residues. The germline V gene has CDR1 LGHNA and CDR2 YNFKEQ.

This clonotype was counted ten times or more. The chain is built from TRBV6-5 and TRBJ2-7; a possible D gene is TRBD1 (6 bases). Trimming took off 1 base at V and 3 bases at J, with 10 bases between the two ends. Per the germline V gene, CDR1 is MNHEY and CDR2 is SVGAGI. This CDR3 comprises 14 residues. The CDR3: CASSYFRGDYEQYF. The CDR3 DNA reads as TGTGCCAGCAGTTACTTCAGGGGAGACTACGAGCAGTACTTC.

The chain carries TRBV18 and TRBJ2-1; 14 positions agree with TRBD2. This CDR3 has 16 amino acids. Germline V gene lookup returns CDR1 KGHSH and CDR2 LQKENI. V shed 4 bases, J shed 7 bases, and the junction held 6 bases outside the gene matches. CDR3 bases: TGTGCCAGCTCACTACTTGGACTAGCGGGGGGTAATGAGCAGTTCTTC. It yields the protein CASSLLGLAGGNEQFF. Using reference TRBV18 and TRBJ2-1 for the parts outside the CDR3, the full variable domain is NAGVMQNPRHLVRRRGQEARLRCSPMKGHSHVYWYRQLPEEGLKFMVYLQKENIIDESGMPKERFSAEFPKEGPSILRIQQVVRGDSAAYFCASSLLGLAGGNEQFFGPGTRLTVL.

This clonotype was counted at least ten times. The chain combines TRBV7-2 with TRBJ2-3, with 7 bases fitting TRBD2. The CDR3 spans 12 residues. V trimming: 3 bases; J trimming: 10 bases; junction bases outside the gene matches: 4. CDR1 SGHTA and CDR2 FQGNSA come from the germline V gene. The CDR3, as DNA: TGTGCCAGCAGCTTTGGGGGGGAACCGCAGTATTTT. Amino acid sequence: CASSFGGEPQYF.

This clonotype was seen repeatedly, ten times or more. One end of the junction varies from germline; a read error may be responsible. This chain uses TRBV7-2 with TRBJ2-3; TRBD2 agrees at 12 bases. The CDR3 is made up of 15 amino acids. The germline V gene has CDR1 SGHTA and CDR2 FQGNSA. The CDR3 loop reads CASSLARGLAGPPVF. CDR3 bases: TGTGCCAGCAGCTTAGCGAGGGGACTAGCGGGCCCCCCTGTTTTT.

This clonotype showed up many times. This rearrangement joins TRBV7-2 to TRBJ1-2, with 8 positions matching TRBD1. V trimming: 5 bases; J trimming: 0 bases; junction bases outside the gene matches: 5. This CDR3 comprises 15 residues. Germline CDR1 SGHTA, CDR2 FQGNSA. The CDR3 sequence: CASSAGTGSNYGYTF. The DNA of the CDR3 is TGTGCCAGCAGCGCGGGGACAGGCTCTAACTATGGCTACACCTTC.

The sample holds a few counts of this clonotype. The chain employs TRBV4-3 and TRBJ1-1; weak D call: TRBD1 (6 bases). CDR1 and CDR2 from the germline V gene are LGHNA and YSLEER. Trimming removed 0 bases from V and 8 bases from J, with 10 bases in between. This CDR3 spans 13 amino acids. The CDR3 sequence: CASSQDRGGEAFF. CDR3 nucleotide sequence: TGCGCCAGCAGCCAAGATCGAGGGGGAGAAGCTTTCTTT.

This clonotype has a count of ten or more. The chain has TRBV6-5 and TRBJ1-2; the D gene is possibly TRBD1 (5 bases). Germline CDR1 is MNHEY and CDR2 is SVGAGI. V was pared by 0 bases and J by 4 bases, with 9 bases between. The CDR3 length is 14 residues. Here the CDR3 reads CASSYSGQGYGYTF. CDR3 sequence (DNA): TGTGCCAGCAGTTACTCGGGGCAAGGCTATGGCTACACCTTC.

This clonotype was recorded at least ten times. At one boundary the junction diverges from the germline segment, which might be a read error. The chain is built from TRBV12-3 or TRBV12-4 and TRBJ1-1, with D possibly TRBD1 on 5 matching bases. CDR3 length equals 13 residues. DNA of the CDR3: TGTGCCAGCAGTGCGGGGGAGGTGTCTTTAGGGGCCTTT. It translates to CASSAGEVSLGAF.

This clonotype was counted ten times or more. The chain is built from TRBV12-3 or TRBV12-4 and TRBJ1-1; no clear D. V lost 5 bases and J lost 4, with 11 bases in between. This CDR3 region has 13 residues. The CDR3 coding sequence is TGTGCCAGCAGTAAGAGGGAGATCACTGAAGCTTTCTTT. Protein product: CASSKREITEAFF.

This clonotype was seen at least ten times. The gene calls are TRBV20-1 and TRBJ1-5, with 9 positions matching TRBD1. Trimming cost V 1 base and J 7 bases; bases outside gene matches: 2. This CDR3 spans 13 amino acids. Germline CDR1 DFQATT, CDR2 SNEGSKA (reference sequence). CDR3 nucleotides: TGCAGTGCTAGAGGACAGGGGGGACAGCCCCAGCATTTT. Its protein product is CSARGQGGQPQHF.

This clonotype showed up many times. The rearrangement links TRBV6-5 to TRBJ2-3, with D possibly called TRBD1 or TRBD2 (5 bases each). V was trimmed by 6 bases and J by 2 bases, leaving 15 bases between them. Germline CDR1 MNHEY, CDR2 SVGAGI. The CDR3 loop spans 15 amino acids. For the CDR3, the DNA is TGTGCCAGCAGACCACCGGGACCAATCACAGATACGCAGTATTTT. This codes for CASRPPGPITDTQYF.

This clonotype was seen ten or more times. V is TRBV12-3 or TRBV12-4 and J is TRBJ1-1, with D perhaps matching TRBD1 (5 bases). Deletions cut 2 bases from V and 4 bases from J, with 11 bases between. This CDR3 is built from 14 residues. Here the CDR3 DNA reads TGTGCCAGCAGTTTACTGCAGGGAGGCACTGAAGCTTTCTTT. Translation: CASSLLQGGTEAFF.